The 15 T cell receptor beta chains below come from one sample, sequenced in a study of CD8+CD57+ T cells in acquired aplastic anemia. An expansion of CD8+CD57+ cells by flow cytometry had been shown in patients chosen for sequencing. The template for TCR beta VDJ and CDR3 sequence profiling was genomic DNA. TCRdb reanalysed the reads using MiXCR and keeps one entry per CDR3 protein. The table lists 160,000 or so distinct CDR3 sequences, around 47% of them singletons. Sequences were obtained from sorted CD4+, CD8+, or CD8+CD57+ T cells (not recorded which) from PBMCs. All receptors derive from a human donor with aplastic anemia.

The J gene is TRBJ2-7, the V gene TRBV15; weak D call: TRBD1 (5 bases). Germline V CDR1 and CDR2: LNHNV, YYDKDF (reference sequence). V was pared by 0 bases and J by 5 bases, with 17 bases between. The CDR3 has 16 residues. CDR3 loop: CATSRDQGALRNEQYF. The CDR3 nucleotides read TGTGCCACCAGCAGAGATCAAGGGGCCCTTCGGAACGAGCAGTACTTC. The variable domain in full, with the rest retrieved from reference TRBV15 and TRBJ2-7, is DAMVIQNPRYQVTQFGKPVTLSCSQTLNHNVMYWYQQKSSQAPKLLFHYYDKDFNNEADTPDNFQSRRPNTSFCFLDIRSPGLGDTAMYLCATSRDQGALRNEQYFGPGTRLTVT.

This clonotype has ten or more counts. The chain joins TRBV6-4 to TRBJ1-1; D not resolved. The CDR3 is 13 residues long. The V end was cut by 2 bases, the J end by 1 base, with 5 bases between. CDR1 is MRHNA and CDR2 is SNTAGT in the germline V gene. CDR3 in amino acids: CASSDTRNTEAFF. DNA of the CDR3: TGTGCCAGCAGTGACACCAGGAACACTGAAGCTTTCTTT.

This clonotype appeared many times. The chain links TRBV7-2 to TRBJ2-5; a possible D gene is TRBD1 (6 bases). The CDR3 length is 16 residues. CDR1 is SGHTA, CDR2 FQGNSA, per germline. Trimming removed 1 base at V and 0 bases at J, with 12 bases between. The CDR3 nucleotides are TGTGCCAGCAGCTTAGGGTGGGACAAGTACCAAGAGACCCAGTACTTC. This codes for CASSLGWDKYQETQYF.

This clonotype has ten or more counts. The J gene is TRBJ1-5, the V gene TRBV7-2, with D unresolved. Germline-derived CDR1 and CDR2 are SGHTA and FQGNSA. This CDR3 has 12 residues. V was pared by 4 bases and J by 5 bases, with 6 bases between. CDR3 nucleotides: TGTGCCAGCAGCTCCATCTATCAGCCCCAGCATTTT. Amino acid sequence: CASSSIYQPQHF.

This clonotype was found many times. The chain joins TRBV9 to TRBJ2-3; 8 bases are shared with TRBD1. Trimming at V came to 0 bases and at J to 2 bases, leaving 5 bases not matched to a gene. CDR3 size: 16 residues. Germline CDR1 SGDLS, CDR2 YYNGEE. CDR3 DNA: TGTGCCAGCAGCGTAGTCCAGGGGGCGCCCACAGATACGCAGTATTTT. It specifies CASSVVQGAPTDTQYF.

This chain connects TRBV25-1 to TRBJ1-6; the D is unclear. V lost 6 bases and J 8 bases, leaving 14 bases between the germline ends. The CDR3 spans 14 residues. Germline lookup yields CDR1 MGHDK and CDR2 SYGVNS. CDR3 amino acids: CASRDEVFYSPLHF. As DNA, the CDR3 is TGTGCCAGCAGGGATGAGGTGTTTTATTCACCCCTCCACTTT.

This clonotype was seen just once. Compared with germline, one end of the junction differs, possibly owing to a read error. The chain links TRBV19 to TRBJ2-7, with D maybe TRBD2 (5 bases). Germline V gene sequence: CDR1 LNHDA, CDR2 SQIVND (reference sequence). The CDR3 runs to 13 residues. CDR3 nucleotides: TGTGCCAGTAGTATACTAGGGAGCTACGAGCAGCACTTC. It codes for CASSILGSYEQHF. Filled out from reference TRBV19 and TRBJ2-7, the complete variable domain reads DGGITQSPKYLFRKEGQNVTLSCEQNLNHDAMYWYRQDPGQGLRLIYYSQIVNDFQKGDIAEGYSVSREKKESFPLTVTSAQKNPTAFYLCASSILGSYEQHFGPGTRLTVT.

This clonotype was found a few times. A much larger clone lies a single base off, so this may be a read error. The chain combines TRBV7-9 with TRBJ2-7, with 8 bases aligning to TRBD2. V lost 8 bases, J lost 7 bases, and 10 bases stayed unmatched. The length of the CDR3 is 13 residues. Germline-derived CDR1 and CDR2 are SEHNR and FQNEAQ (reference sequence). CDR3 in amino acids: CASASGGAGEQYV. As DNA, the CDR3 is TGTGCCAGCGCGTCCGGGGGGGCCGGGGAGCAGTACGTC.

This clonotype was detected many times. The chain employs TRBV4-3 and TRBJ1-6; the match to TRBD1 covers 7 bases. The CDR3 consists of 16 residues. After removal of 0 bases from V and 6 bases from J, the junction contained 5 bases not matched to a gene. CDR1 is LGHNA, CDR2 YSLEER, per germline. The CDR3 region is CASSQDATGPNSPLHF. The DNA of the CDR3 is TGCGCCAGCAGCCAAGATGCGACAGGGCCTAATTCACCCCTCCACTTT.

This clonotype came up many times. V gene TRBV6-1 combines with J gene TRBJ1-6, with D possibly TRBD1 on 5 matching bases. Looked up from germline, CDR1 is MNHNS and CDR2 is SASEGT. The V end lost 6 bases, the J end lost 7 bases, and 19 bases lay between the germline ends. This CDR3 spans 16 amino acids. The DNA for the CDR3 is TGTGCCAGCAGAGCTCATCCCAGGGTTGACAATTCACCCCTCCACTTT. Its translation is CASRAHPRVDNSPLHF.

The rearrangement links TRBV13 to TRBJ2-7; 9 nucleotides line up with TRBD1. Trimming took 5 bases from V and 5 from J; bases not matched to a gene: 10. This CDR3 is built from 15 residues. CDR1 and CDR2 (germline): PRHDT, FYEKMQ (reference sequence). The CDR3 DNA reads as TGTGCCAGCAGCCCCGCAGGACAGGGGATCCACGAGCAGTACTTC. Amino acid sequence: CASSPAGQGIHEQYF. The full variable domain, rest sourced from reference TRBV13 and TRBJ2-7, is AAGVIQSPRHLIKEKRETATLKCYPIPRHDTVYWYQQGPGQDPQFLISFYEKMQSDKGSIPDRFSAQQFSDYHSELNMSSLELGDSALYFCASSPAGQGIHEQYFGPGTRLTVT.

This clonotype was detected ten times or more. The chain employs TRBV10-3 and TRBJ2-6; D perhaps matches TRBD2 (6 bases). Trimming left V 9 bases short and J 4 bases short, with 16 bases between. This CDR3 has 15 residues. Germline V gene data show CDR1 as ENHRY and CDR2 as SYGVKD. The CDR3 bases are TGTGCCATTGGGACTGGAAAACCCGGGGCCAACGTCCTGACTTTC. Translated: CAIGTGKPGANVLTF.

The V call is TRBV10-3, the J call TRBJ2-6; the D gene is possibly TRBD2 (6 bases). CDR1 and CDR2 (germline): ENHRY, SYGVKD. The CDR3 is 14 amino acids. The ends were cut back, 6 bases at V and 2 bases at J, with 8 bases in the middle. DNA of the CDR3: TGTGCCATCAGGGGACTCCCTGGGGCCAACGTCCTGACTTTC. The encoded protein is CAIRGLPGANVLTF.

At least ten counts were recorded for this clonotype. V usage is TRBV6-1 and J usage is TRBJ1-1; 7 positions match TRBD1. The germline CDR1 and CDR2 sequences are MNHNS and SASEGT. The length of the CDR3 is 14 residues. Trimming took 5 bases from V and 3 from J; bases not matched to a gene: 6. The CDR3, as DNA: TGTGCCAGCAGTACACAGGGGATGGACACTGAAGCTTTCTTT. Its protein is CASSTQGMDTEAFF.

The CDR3 sequence is CAIRQGRGQETQYF. The CDR3 bases are TGTGCCATCAGGCAAGGGAGGGGTCAAGAGACCCAGTACTTC. The genes are TRBV10-3 and TRBJ2-5; 7 bases agree with TRBD2. Germline CDR1 and CDR2: ENHRY and SYGVKD. The CDR3 is 14 amino acids. V lost 6 bases to trimming and J lost 2 bases; unmatched junction nucleotides: 6.